Shown below are 32 T cell receptor beta chains from a single sample sequenced in a study of blood T cells in healthy people across ages. Next came a second PCR, run for about 6 to 12 cycles, which used a sample-barcoded 5' primer along with a J-beta primer mix. Each CDR3 protein is one row after TCRdb ran MiXCR on the 5' RACE reads. Found here are 1.5 million to 1.8 million distinct CDR3 sequences, less than 45% of them singletons; the top ten hold 4%. Sequencing was carried out using blood. These receptors came from a woman younger than 30 in good health.

The rearrangement links TRBV20-1 to TRBJ1-5, with a weak D call TRBD1 (5 bases). V lost 6 bases to trimming and J lost 7 bases, with 19 bases between them. The germline V gene has CDR1 DFQATT and CDR2 SNEGSKA (reference sequence). The CDR3 has 14 amino acids. CDR3 in DNA: TGCAGTGCCGGGACCCCGTGGAGGGGACAGCCCCAGCATTTT. This gives the protein CSAGTPWRGQPQHF.

This clonotype was seen only a few times. The chain joins TRBV20-1 to TRBJ2-1, with TRBD1 as a possible D gene (5 bases). The CDR3 consists of 15 residues. CDR1 DFQATT and CDR2 SNEGSKA come from the germline V gene (reference sequence). The V end lost 2 bases, the J end lost 6 bases, and 17 bases lay between the germline ends. In DNA form, the CDR3 reads TGCAGTGCTAGAAAACAGGTACAAATCATCAATGAGCAGTTCTTC. This encodes CSARKQVQIINEQFF.

CDR3 region: CASSGAKALRGNYGYTF. The CDR3 DNA is TGTGCCAGCAGCGGTGCCAAGGCCCTGCGGGGTAACTATGGCTACACCTTC. J is TRBJ1-2 and V is TRBV9; D gene unclear. The CDR3 spans 17 residues. V lost 3 bases to trimming and J lost 1 base, with 19 bases between them. Germline CDR1 reads SGDLS; CDR2 reads YYNGEE.

This clonotype was found a few times. The chain recombines TRBV5-1 with TRBJ1-2; D uncertain. Germline V gene lookup returns CDR1 SGHRS and CDR2 YFSETQ. Between the trimmed V and J ends, which lost 2 bases and 7 bases, there was a span of 18 bases. CDR3 length equals 15 residues. The CDR3 DNA is TGCGCCAGCAGCTTCCCGGACGGTGGGAGTGGTGGCTACACCTTC. Amino acids: CASSFPDGGSGGYTF.

This clonotype was picked up a small number of times. V gene TRBV29-1 combines with J gene TRBJ1-1, with a tentative D call TRBD1 (6 bases). The CDR3 spans 14 residues. V lost 4 bases, J lost 3 bases, and 15 bases lay in between. The germline V gene encodes CDR1 SQVTM and CDR2 ANQGSEA. Here the CDR3 DNA reads TGCAGCGTTGCACCAAAATACAGGGACACTGAAGCTTTCTTT. It codes for CSVAPKYRDTEAFF.

The V and J genes are TRBV25-1 and TRBJ2-3, with 7 bases that match TRBD2. Germline V gives CDR1 MGHDK, CDR2 SYGVNS. The V and J ends lost 2 bases and 2 bases, in that order; junction bases with no gene match: 7. The CDR3 contains 16 residues. CDR3 in amino acids: CASSEVPGGVTDTQYF. The DNA of the CDR3 is TGTGCCAGCAGTGAAGTCCCGGGGGGTGTCACAGATACGCAGTATTTT.

J is TRBJ1-1 and V is TRBV18; perhaps TRBD1 as D (6 bases). Germline V gene sequence: CDR1 KGHSH, CDR2 LQKENI. The CDR3 sequence is 15 residues long. V gave up 3 bases and J gave up 1 base, with 12 bases separating them. DNA for the CDR3: TGTGCCAGCTCACCGGCGCAGGGGCAGAACACTGAAGCTTTCTTT. Protein product: CASSPAQGQNTEAFF.

V usage is TRBV12-3 or TRBV12-4 and J usage is TRBJ2-7, with 8 bases matching TRBD1. The J call could be wrong; TRBJ2-5 is a better fit for the DNA end. The CDR3 is 15 residues long. In nucleotides, the CDR3 is TGTGCCAGCAGCGGAGGACAGGGTGGTCAAGAGACCCAGTACTTC. Translation: CASSGGQGGQETQYF.

In this sample, this clonotype turned up a few times. The V and J genes are TRBV7-3 and TRBJ2-1; D is perhaps TRBD1 (6 bases). Per the germline V gene, CDR1 is SGHTA and CDR2 is FQGTGA. Trimming pared 5 bases from V and 6 bases from J, leaving 17 bases between. The CDR3 length is 15 residues. The CDR3 coding sequence is TGTGCCAGCAGCCCCCCCGGGGCAGGGGTCAATGAGCAGTTCTTC. Translation: CASSPPGAGVNEQFF.

The chain joins TRBV7-2 to TRBJ2-5; TRBD2 is a possible D gene (6 bases). The CDR3 extends over 14 amino acids. The ends were cut back, 3 bases at V and 5 bases at J, with 13 bases in the middle. Germline V lookup: CDR1 SGHTA, CDR2 FQGNSA. The CDR3 spells CASSFATSRETQYF. CDR3 coding DNA: TGTGCCAGCAGCTTCGCGACTAGTCGGGAGACCCAGTACTTC.

This clonotype has more than one count but fewer than ten. The chain is built from TRBV28 and TRBJ2-6, with D perhaps TRBD1 or TRBD2 (5 bases each). Germline V gene sequence: CDR1 MDHEN, CDR2 SYDVKM. The CDR3 spans 15 residues. The V gene lost 5 bases and the J gene lost 0 bases, with 8 bases spanning the gap. CDR3 in amino acids: CASSPGTSGANVLTF. CDR3 coding DNA: TGTGCCAGCAGTCCAGGGACCTCTGGGGCCAACGTCCTGACTTTC. The variable domain in full, with the rest retrieved from reference TRBV28 and TRBJ2-6, is DVKVTQSSRYLVKRTGEKVFLECVQDMDHENMFWYRQDPGLGLRLIYFSYDVKMKEKGDIPEGYSVSREKKERFSLILESASTNQTSMYLCASSPGTSGANVLTFGAGSRLTVL.

The V call is TRBV27, the J call TRBJ2-1, with D perhaps matching TRBD2 (6 bases). The CDR3 has 14 residues. CDR1 is MNHEY and CDR2 is SMNVEV in the germline V gene (reference sequence). V lost 5 bases to trimming and J lost 5 bases, with 13 bases between them. Here the CDR3 reads CASSGLAQNNEQFF. CDR3 coding DNA: TGTGCCAGCAGTGGCCTAGCGCAAAACAATGAGCAGTTCTTC.

This clonotype was picked up a small number of times. This sequence joins TRBV20-1 and TRBJ1-1; D is undetermined. This CDR3 region has 11 residues. Trimming took 5 bases from V and 4 from J, leaving 8 bases between them. Germline V gene data show CDR1 as DFQATT and CDR2 as SNEGSKA (reference sequence). The DNA for the CDR3 is TGCAGTGCTCTCGCAGCCACTGAAGCTTTCTTT. Amino acids: CSALAATEAFF.

CDR3 DNA sequence: TGCAGTGCTAGAGTTAACAGCTACGATGGCTACACCTTC. Encoded protein: CSARVNSYDGYTF. J is TRBJ1-2 and V is TRBV20-1; D unresolved. The CDR3 runs 13 residues. Germline CDR1 DFQATT, CDR2 SNEGSKA (reference sequence). Between the trimmed V and J ends, which lost 1 base and 6 bases, there was a span of 12 bases.

This clonotype was counted a few times. This sequence joins TRBV20-1 and TRBJ2-7; perhaps TRBD2 as D (5 bases). CDR1 and CDR2 from the germline V gene are DFQATT and SNEGSKA (reference sequence). The CDR3 contains 12 residues. V lost 8 bases, J lost 5 bases, and 16 bases lay in between. CDR3 loop: CSPTSRAHEQYF. CDR3 bases: TGCAGTCCTACCTCGAGGGCCCACGAGCAGTACTTC.

This clonotype came up a few times. The J gene is TRBJ2-5, the V gene TRBV7-9; 7 bases are a match to TRBD1. V shed 0 bases and J 11 bases; nucleotides not matched to a gene: 12. CDR1 is SEHNR and CDR2 is FQNEAQ in the germline V gene (reference sequence). CDR3 length equals 15 residues. The CDR3 coding sequence is TGTGCCAGCAGCTTAGCGCAAGGACAGGACAATGAGCAGTACTTC. Translation gives CASSLAQGQDNEQYF.

For this clonotype: An end of the junction does not agree with germline; a read error may underlie this. The chain links TRBV20-1 to TRBJ2-7; 7 positions match TRBD2. Germline V gene data show CDR1 as DFQATT and CDR2 as SNEGSKA (reference sequence). The CDR3 has 14 amino acids. The CDR3 reads CSAPGRAGIYERYF. CDR3 coding DNA: TGCAGTGCCCCCGGACGAGCGGGGATCTACGAGCGGTACTTC.

This clonotype came up a few times. This sequence joins TRBV27 and TRBJ2-5; 11 nucleotides line up with TRBD2. Germline V CDR1 and CDR2: MNHEY, SMNVEV (reference sequence). Trimming cost V 8 bases and J 1 base; bases outside gene matches: 6. The CDR3 runs to 15 residues. The chain's CDR3 is CASHSLAGGQETQYF. DNA of the CDR3: TGTGCCAGCCATTCGCTAGCGGGGGGCCAAGAGACCCAGTACTTC.

This rearrangement joins TRBV7-9 to TRBJ2-1; D remains ambiguous. The ends were cut back, 3 bases at V and 4 bases at J, with 13 bases in the middle. The CDR3 has 15 amino acids. Germline values: CDR1 SEHNR, CDR2 FQNEAQ (reference sequence). The CDR3 loop reads CASSFSLTTYNEQFF. The CDR3 DNA reads as TGTGCCAGCAGCTTCTCCCTTACTACATACAATGAGCAGTTCTTC.

The chain carries TRBV4-3 and TRBJ1-2, with D uncertain. Germline values: CDR1 LGHNA, CDR2 YSLEER. This CDR3 is built from 13 residues. Trimming took 0 bases from V and 7 from J, leaving 9 bases between them. CDR3 in amino acids: CASSQERQVGYTF. The CDR3 region has the DNA TGCGCCAGCAGCCAAGAAAGGCAGGTTGGCTACACCTTC.

This clonotype has at least ten counts. The chain is built from TRBV7-2 and TRBJ2-1, with D possibly being TRBD1 (6 bases). Germline values: CDR1 SGHTA, CDR2 FQGNSA. The CDR3 has 14 amino acids. Trimming removed 0 bases from V and 5 bases from J, with 8 bases in between. The CDR3 here is CASSLAGAHNEQFF. DNA for the CDR3: TGTGCCAGCAGCTTAGCGGGGGCACACAATGAGCAGTTCTTC.

This clonotype was observed a single time. The junction does not match germline at one end; this may be a read error. The chain has TRBV11-2 and TRBJ2-7; tentatively, D is TRBD1 or TRBD2 (7 bases each). With the DNA end fitting TRBJ2-5 better, the J assignment may be wrong. CDR3 size: 16 residues. Looked up from germline, CDR1 is SGHAT and CDR2 is FQNNGV. This CDR3 reads CVSSLGATGEGETQYF. CDR3 nucleotide sequence: TGTGTCAGCAGCTTAGGGGCTACAGGGGAGGGAGAGACCCAGTACTTC.

This clonotype appeared a few times. This CDR3 is CASRGLAATYEQYF. The CDR3 region has the DNA TGTGCCAGCAGGGGTCTAGCGGCGACCTACGAGCAGTACTTC. J is TRBJ2-7 and V is TRBV27, with 7 positions matching TRBD2. The length of the CDR3 is 14 residues. The V and J ends lost 6 bases and 2 bases, in that order; junction bases with no gene match: 7. Germline CDR1 is MNHEY and CDR2 is SMNVEV (reference sequence).

The CDR3: CASSSGVGRNQPQHF. In nucleotides, the CDR3 is TGTGCCAGCAGTTCGGGGGTCGGGCGCAATCAGCCCCAGCATTTT. V usage is TRBV27 and J usage is TRBJ1-5, with D maybe TRBD1 (5 bases). Germline values: CDR1 MNHEY, CDR2 SMNVEV (reference sequence). V was shortened by 4 bases and J by 2 bases, with 12 bases between the two germline ends. This CDR3 spans 15 amino acids.

The V call is TRBV20-1, the J call TRBJ2-4, with 13 bases identical to TRBD2. The germline gives CDR1 DFQATT, CDR2 SNEGSKA (reference sequence). This CDR3 contains 17 residues. Trimming at V came to 1 base and at J to 0 bases, leaving 3 bases not matched to a gene. CDR3 nucleotide sequence: TGCAGTGCTAGAGGGACTAGCGGGAGATTAGCCAAAAACATTCAGTACTTC. Protein product: CSARGTSGRLAKNIQYF.

Only one count was recorded for this clonotype. The CDR3 sequence is CASSYSVGLGLEVHEQFF. The CDR3 DNA reads as TGTGCCAGCAGTTACTCGGTCGGTTTGGGACTAGAGGTTCATGAGCAGTTCTTC. This chain joins TRBV6-5 and TRBJ2-1, with 8 nucleotides matching TRBD2. The CDR3 consists of 18 residues. Germline CDR1 and CDR2: MNHEY and SVGAGI. Germline trimming cut 0 bases from V and 8 bases from J; bases unmatched to any gene: 15.

This clonotype was recorded a few times. This chain joins TRBV4-3 and TRBJ1-5, with D perhaps matching TRBD1 (6 bases). Trimming removed 0 bases at V and 11 bases at J, with 17 bases between. There are 15 residues in the CDR3. Germline CDR1 and CDR2: LGHNA and YSLEER. The CDR3: CASSQDRGPFWAQHF. The CDR3 DNA follows: TGCGCCAGCAGCCAAGATCGGGGGCCATTCTGGGCCCAGCATTTT.

With regard to this clonotype: Sequence at one end of the junction differs from germline and may be a read error. The V and J genes are TRBV7-2 and TRBJ2-3; D gene unclear. This CDR3 comprises 12 residues. Germline V gene lookup returns CDR1 SGHTA and CDR2 FQGNSA. The CDR3 loop reads CVSSLSTDTQYF. The CDR3 region has the DNA TGTGTCAGCAGCCTAAGCACAGATACGCAGTATTTT.

The chain employs TRBV20-1 and TRBJ1-2; the D gene is possibly TRBD1 (6 bases). The CDR3 runs 13 residues. The V gene's germline CDR1 is DFQATT and CDR2 SNEGSKA (reference sequence). V lost 2 bases and J lost 2, with 9 bases in between. Here the CDR3 reads CSARSGANYGYTF. The DNA for the CDR3 is TGCAGTGCTAGATCAGGGGCCAACTATGGCTACACCTTC.

V usage is TRBV4-3 and J usage is TRBJ2-7; maybe TRBD1 (5 bases). This CDR3 has 15 residues. The V gene's germline CDR1 is LGHNA and CDR2 YSLEER. Trimming left V 2 bases short and J 2 bases short, with 13 bases between. The CDR3 loop reads CASSQSVRTPYEQYF. DNA of the CDR3: TGCGCCAGCAGCCAAAGTGTTAGGACACCCTACGAGCAGTACTTC.

This sequence joins TRBV7-2 and TRBJ2-3, with D maybe TRBD1 (6 bases). V lost 3 bases, J lost 5 bases, and 15 bases lay in between. The CDR3 is 15 amino acids. Germline CDR1 and CDR2: SGHTA and FQGNSA. This CDR3 reads CASSFPPGAGDTQYF. CDR3 coding DNA: TGTGCCAGCAGCTTCCCTCCAGGGGCAGGAGATACGCAGTATTTT.

The chain combines TRBV4-1 with TRBJ1-2; TRBD1 matches 7 bases. The V gene's germline CDR1 is MGHRA and CDR2 YSYEKL. The CDR3 totals 12 residues. V was clipped by 3 bases and J by 13 bases; unmatched bases: 8. CDR3 nucleotides: TGCGCCAGCAGCCACCTTACAGGGGCTGGCACCTTC. This encodes CASSHLTGAGTF.